The sequence of this T cell receptor (beta chain) was determined in a study of beta chain features in type 1 diabetes. V lost 2 bases and J lost 2; bases outside the gene matches: 3. The length of the CDR3 is 17 residues. Per germline, CDR1 MGHRA and CDR2 YSYEKL. The entirety of the isolated RNA underwent reverse transcription, so expressed TCRB transcripts were sequenced. Roughly 3.6 million reads were obtained on average from naive, central memory and regulatory T cell samples. Sequencing used immunoSEQ multiplex PCR; TCRdb keeps in-frame clones, though not all of them. Here the sample spans under 450,000 clones, approximately 15% being singletons. This clone has just a few counts. Its matching antigen is unknown. A sort by CD45RO/CCR7/CD25/CD127/CD95/CD27 yielded CD4+ naive, central memory, regulatory and stem cell-like memory cells. Study-wide results and limits: Shortening that was moderate but significant affected the TCRB CDR3s of Type 1 diabetes patients in all four CD4+ subsets.

Sequences were obtained from naive CD4+ T cells from blood. This sequence was found in a man aged 30 to 45 in good health. The genes are TRBV4-1 and TRBJ2-1; 13 bases match TRBD2. The CDR3: CASSQTGTSGAYNEQFF. The CDR3 bases are TGCGCCAGCAGCCAAACCGGGACTAGCGGGGCCTACAATGAGCAGTTCTTC.